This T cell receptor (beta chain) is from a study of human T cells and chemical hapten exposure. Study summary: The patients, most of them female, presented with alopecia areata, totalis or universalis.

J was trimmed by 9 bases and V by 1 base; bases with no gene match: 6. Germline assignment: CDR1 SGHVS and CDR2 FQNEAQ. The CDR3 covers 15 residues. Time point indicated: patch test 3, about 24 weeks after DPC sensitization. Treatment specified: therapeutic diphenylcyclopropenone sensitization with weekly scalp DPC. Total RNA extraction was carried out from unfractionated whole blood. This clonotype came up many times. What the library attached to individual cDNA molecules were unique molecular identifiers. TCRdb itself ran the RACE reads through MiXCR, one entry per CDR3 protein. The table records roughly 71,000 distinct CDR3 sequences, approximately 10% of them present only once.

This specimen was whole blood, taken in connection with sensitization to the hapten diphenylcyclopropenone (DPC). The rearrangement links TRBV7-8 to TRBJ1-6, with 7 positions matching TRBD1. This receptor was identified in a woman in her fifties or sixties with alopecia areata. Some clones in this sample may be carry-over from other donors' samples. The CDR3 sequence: CASSLVGGASSPLHF. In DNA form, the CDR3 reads TGTGCCAGCAGCTTAGTAGGGGGCGCCAGTTCACCCCTCCACTTT.